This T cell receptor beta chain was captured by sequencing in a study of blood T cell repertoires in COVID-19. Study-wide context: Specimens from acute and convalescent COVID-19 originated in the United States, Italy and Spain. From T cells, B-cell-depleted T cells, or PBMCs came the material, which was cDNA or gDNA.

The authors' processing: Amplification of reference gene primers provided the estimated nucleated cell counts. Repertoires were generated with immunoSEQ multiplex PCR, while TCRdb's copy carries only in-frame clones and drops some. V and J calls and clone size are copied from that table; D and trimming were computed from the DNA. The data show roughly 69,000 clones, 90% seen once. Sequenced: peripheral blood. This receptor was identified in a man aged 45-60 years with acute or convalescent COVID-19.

The CDR3 loop reads CASSIVAGSAYNEQFF. CDR3 DNA: TGTGCCAGTAGTATCGTAGCGGGAAGTGCTTACAATGAGCAGTTCTTC. This chain joins TRBV19 and TRBJ2-1; 8 bases agree with TRBD2. The germline gives CDR1 LNHDA, CDR2 SQIVND (reference sequence). The CDR3 loop spans 16 amino acids. V lost 3 bases to trimming and J lost 4 bases; unmatched junction nucleotides: 8.